This TCR beta chain comes out of a study of blood T cell repertoires in COVID-19. Study-level background: PBMCs, B-cell-depleted T cells, or T cells provided the cDNA or gDNA that made up the material.

This CDR3 contains 14 residues. Germline-derived CDR1 and CDR2 are SGDLS and YYNGEE. The germline V and J ends were trimmed by 1 base and 3 bases, with 9 bases remaining between them. Recruited during active infection, patients (from Seattle) were subsequently followed longitudinally. Per the study methods: Amplification with reference gene primers provided the estimates of nucleated cell counts. TCRdb's table, derived via immunoSEQ multiplex PCR, lists solely in-frame clones and lacks some. From that table come the V and J calls and clone size; the DNA was used to work out D and trimming. The table lists about 430,000 clones, around nine tenths of them singletons.

The sample taken for sequencing was peripheral blood. This TCR was recovered from a man aged 18 to 29 with COVID-19, enrolled during active disease. This chain uses TRBV9 with TRBJ2-3, with a tentative D call TRBD1 (5 bases). CDR3 nucleotides: TGTGCCAGCAGCGTAAGCAGGGCGACAGATACGCAGTATTTT. This sequence encodes CASSVSRATDTQYF.